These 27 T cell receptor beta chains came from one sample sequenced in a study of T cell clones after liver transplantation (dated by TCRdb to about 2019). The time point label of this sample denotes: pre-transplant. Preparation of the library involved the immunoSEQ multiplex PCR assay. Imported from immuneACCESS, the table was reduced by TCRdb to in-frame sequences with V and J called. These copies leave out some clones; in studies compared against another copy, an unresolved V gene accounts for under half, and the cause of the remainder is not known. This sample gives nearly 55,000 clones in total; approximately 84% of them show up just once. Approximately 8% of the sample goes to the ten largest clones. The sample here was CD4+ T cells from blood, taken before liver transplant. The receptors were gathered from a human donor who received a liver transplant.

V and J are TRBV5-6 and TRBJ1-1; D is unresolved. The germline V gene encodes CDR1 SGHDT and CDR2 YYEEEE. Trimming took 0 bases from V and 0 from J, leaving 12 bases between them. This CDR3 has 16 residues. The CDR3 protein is CASSLGRVRVNTEAFF. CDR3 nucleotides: TGTGCCAGCAGCTTGGGGAGGGTGAGGGTGAACACTGAAGCTTTCTTT.

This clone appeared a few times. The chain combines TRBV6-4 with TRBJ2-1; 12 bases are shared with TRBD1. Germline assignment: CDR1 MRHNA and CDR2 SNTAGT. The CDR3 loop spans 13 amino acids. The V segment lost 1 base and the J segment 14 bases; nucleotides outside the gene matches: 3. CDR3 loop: CASSDWDRGLKFF. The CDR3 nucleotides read TGTGCCAGCAGTGACTGGGACAGGGGGCTTAAGTTCTTC.

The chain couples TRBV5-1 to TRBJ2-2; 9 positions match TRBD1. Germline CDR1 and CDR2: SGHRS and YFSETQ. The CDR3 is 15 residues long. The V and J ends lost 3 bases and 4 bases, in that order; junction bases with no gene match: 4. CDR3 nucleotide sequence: TGCGCCAGCAGCTCACAGGGGGCGGGCACCGGGGAGCTGTTTTTT. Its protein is CASSSQGAGTGELFF. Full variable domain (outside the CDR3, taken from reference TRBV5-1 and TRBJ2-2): KAGVTQTPRYLIKTRGQQVTLSCSPISGHRSVSWYQQTPGQGLQFLFEYFSETQRNKGNFPGRFSGRQFSNSRSEMNVSTLELGDSALYLCASSSQGAGTGELFFGEGSRLTVL.

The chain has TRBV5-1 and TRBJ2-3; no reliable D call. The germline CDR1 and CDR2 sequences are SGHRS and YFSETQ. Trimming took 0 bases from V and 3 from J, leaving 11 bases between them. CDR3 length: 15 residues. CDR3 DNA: TGCGCCAGCAGCTTGGCCAACCTGGGTACAGATACGCAGTATTTT. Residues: CASSLANLGTDTQYF.

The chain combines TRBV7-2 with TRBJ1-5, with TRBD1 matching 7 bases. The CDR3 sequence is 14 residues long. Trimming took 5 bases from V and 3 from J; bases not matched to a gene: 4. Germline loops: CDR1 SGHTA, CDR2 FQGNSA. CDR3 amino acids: CASSRGGDNQPQHF. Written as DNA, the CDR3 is TGTGCCAGCAGCCGAGGGGGCGACAATCAGCCCCAGCATTTT.

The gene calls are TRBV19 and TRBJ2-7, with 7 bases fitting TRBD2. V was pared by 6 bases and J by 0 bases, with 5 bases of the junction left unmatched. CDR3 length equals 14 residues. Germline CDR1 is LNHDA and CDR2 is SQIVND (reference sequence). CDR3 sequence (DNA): TGTGCCAGTAGCTCGACGGGGGGCTCCTACGAGCAGTACTTC. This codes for CASSSTGGSYEQYF.

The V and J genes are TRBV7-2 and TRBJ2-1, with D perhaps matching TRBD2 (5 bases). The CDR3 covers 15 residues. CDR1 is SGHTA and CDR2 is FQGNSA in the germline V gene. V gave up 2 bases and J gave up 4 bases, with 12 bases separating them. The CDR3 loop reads CASSLRLAGYNEQFF. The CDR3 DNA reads TGTGCCAGCAGCTTAAGGCTGGCGGGTTACAATGAGCAGTTCTTC.

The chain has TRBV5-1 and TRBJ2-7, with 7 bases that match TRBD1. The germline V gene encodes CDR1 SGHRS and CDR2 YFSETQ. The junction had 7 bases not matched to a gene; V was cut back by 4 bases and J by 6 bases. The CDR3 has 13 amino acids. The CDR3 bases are TGCGCCAGCAGCCGGGACAGAACTGGCGAGCAGTACTTC. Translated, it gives CASSRDRTGEQYF.

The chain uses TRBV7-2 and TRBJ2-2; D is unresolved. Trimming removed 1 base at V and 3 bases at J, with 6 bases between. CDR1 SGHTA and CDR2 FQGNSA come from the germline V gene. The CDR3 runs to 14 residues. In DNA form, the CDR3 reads TGTGCCAGCAGCTTAGTACAACACACCGGGGAGCTGTTTTTT. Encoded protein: CASSLVQHTGELFF. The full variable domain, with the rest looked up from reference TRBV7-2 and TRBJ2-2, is GAGVSQSPSNKVTEKGKDVELRCDPISGHTALYWYRQSLGQGLEFLIYFQGNSAPDKSGLPSDRFSAERTGGSVSTLTIQRTQQEDSAVYLCASSLVQHTGELFFGEGSRLTVL.

CDR3 amino acids: CASSSVGIDTEAFF. CDR3 sequence (DNA): TGTGCCAGCAGCTCCGTGGGGATCGACACTGAAGCTTTCTTT. V and J are TRBV5-6 and TRBJ1-1; no clear D gene. Germline V CDR1 and CDR2: SGHDT, YYEEEE. This CDR3 region has 14 residues. The germline V and J ends were trimmed by 3 bases and 3 bases, with 12 bases remaining between them. Combining the CDR3 with reference TRBV5-6 and TRBJ1-1 gives the whole variable domain DAGVTQSPTHLIKTRGQQVTLRCSPKSGHDTVSWYQQALGQGPQFIFQYYEEEERQRGNFPDRFSGHQFPNYSSELNVNALLLGDSALYLCASSSVGIDTEAFFGQGTRLTVV.

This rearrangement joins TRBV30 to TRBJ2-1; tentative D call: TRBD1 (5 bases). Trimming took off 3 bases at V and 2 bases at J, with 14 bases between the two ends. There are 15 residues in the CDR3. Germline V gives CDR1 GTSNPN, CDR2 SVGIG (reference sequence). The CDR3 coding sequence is TGTGCCTGGAGGGCAGGGTGGCTCACCTACAATGAGCAGTTCTTC. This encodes CAWRAGWLTYNEQFF.

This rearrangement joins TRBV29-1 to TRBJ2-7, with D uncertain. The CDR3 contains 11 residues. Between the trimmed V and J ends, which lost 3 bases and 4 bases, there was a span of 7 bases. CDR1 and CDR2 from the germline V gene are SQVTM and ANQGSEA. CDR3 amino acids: CSVDKGYEQYF. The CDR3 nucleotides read TGCAGCGTTGACAAAGGGTACGAGCAGTACTTC.

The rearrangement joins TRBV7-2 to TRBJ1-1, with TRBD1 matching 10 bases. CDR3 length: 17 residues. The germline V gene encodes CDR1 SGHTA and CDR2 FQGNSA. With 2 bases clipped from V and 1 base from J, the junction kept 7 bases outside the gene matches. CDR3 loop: CASSLKRQGASNTEAFF. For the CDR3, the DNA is TGTGCCAGCAGCTTAAAGAGACAGGGGGCGTCGAACACTGAAGCTTTCTTT.

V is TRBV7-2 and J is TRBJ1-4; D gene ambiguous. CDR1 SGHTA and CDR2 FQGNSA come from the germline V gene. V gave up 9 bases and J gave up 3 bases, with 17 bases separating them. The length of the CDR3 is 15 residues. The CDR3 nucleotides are TGTGCCAGTAAAGGACCGGGGAGGGCTAATGAAAAACTGTTTTTT. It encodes CASKGPGRANEKLFF.

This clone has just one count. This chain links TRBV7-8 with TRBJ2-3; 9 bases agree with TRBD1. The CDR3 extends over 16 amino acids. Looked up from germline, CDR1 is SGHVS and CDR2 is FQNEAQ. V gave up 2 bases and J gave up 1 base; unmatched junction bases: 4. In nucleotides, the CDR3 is TGTGCCAGCAGCTTACGACGGGACAGGGGCACAGATACGCAGTATTTT. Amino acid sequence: CASSLRRDRGTDTQYF.

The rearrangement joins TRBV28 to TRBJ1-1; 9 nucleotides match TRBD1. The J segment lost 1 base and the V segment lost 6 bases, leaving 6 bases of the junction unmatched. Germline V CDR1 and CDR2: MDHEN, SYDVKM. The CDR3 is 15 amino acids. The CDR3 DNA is TGTGCCAGCAGCGGCGGGACAGGGACGAACACTGAAGCTTTCTTT. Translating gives CASSGGTGTNTEAFF.

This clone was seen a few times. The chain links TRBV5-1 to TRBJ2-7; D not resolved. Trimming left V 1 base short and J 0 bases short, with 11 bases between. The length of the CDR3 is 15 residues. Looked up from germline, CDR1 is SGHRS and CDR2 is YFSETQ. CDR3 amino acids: CASSLWHTNSYEQYF. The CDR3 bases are TGCGCCAGCAGCTTGTGGCACACTAACTCCTACGAGCAGTACTTC.

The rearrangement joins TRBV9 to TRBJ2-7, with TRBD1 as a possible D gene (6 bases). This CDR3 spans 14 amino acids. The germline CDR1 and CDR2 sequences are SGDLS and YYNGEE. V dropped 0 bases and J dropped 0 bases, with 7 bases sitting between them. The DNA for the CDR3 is TGTGCCAGCAGCGTAGAGGGACACTCCTACGAGCAGTACTTC. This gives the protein CASSVEGHSYEQYF.

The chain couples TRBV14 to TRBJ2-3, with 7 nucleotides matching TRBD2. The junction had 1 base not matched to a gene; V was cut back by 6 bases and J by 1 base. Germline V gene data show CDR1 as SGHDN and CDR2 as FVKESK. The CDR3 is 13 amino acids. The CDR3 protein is CASSLAGTDTQYF. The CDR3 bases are TGTGCCAGCAGTCTAGCGGGCACAGATACGCAGTATTTT.

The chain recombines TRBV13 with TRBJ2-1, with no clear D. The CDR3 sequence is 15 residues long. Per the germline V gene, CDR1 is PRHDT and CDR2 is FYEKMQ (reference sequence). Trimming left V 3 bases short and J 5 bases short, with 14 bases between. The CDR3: CASSFAGPRDNEQFF. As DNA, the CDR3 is TGTGCCAGCAGCTTTGCCGGTCCTAGGGACAATGAGCAGTTCTTC.

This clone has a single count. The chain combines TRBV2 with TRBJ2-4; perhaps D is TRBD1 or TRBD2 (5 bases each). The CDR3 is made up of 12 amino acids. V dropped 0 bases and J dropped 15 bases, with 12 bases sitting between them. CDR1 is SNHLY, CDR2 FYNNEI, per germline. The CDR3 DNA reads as TGTGCCAGCAGTGAAGCACGGGGACCTTCGTACTTC. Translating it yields CASSEARGPSYF.

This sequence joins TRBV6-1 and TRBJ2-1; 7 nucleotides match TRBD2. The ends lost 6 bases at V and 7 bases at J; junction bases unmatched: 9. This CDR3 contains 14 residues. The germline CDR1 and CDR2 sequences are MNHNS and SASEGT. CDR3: CASSRETSINEQFF. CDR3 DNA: TGTGCCAGCAGCCGAGAGACTAGCATAAATGAGCAGTTCTTC.

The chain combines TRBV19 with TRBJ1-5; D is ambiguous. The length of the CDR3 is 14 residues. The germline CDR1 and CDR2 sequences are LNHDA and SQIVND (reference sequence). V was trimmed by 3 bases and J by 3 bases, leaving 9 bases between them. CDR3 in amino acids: CASSIGPHNQPQHF. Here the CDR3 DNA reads TGTGCCAGTAGTATTGGGCCGCACAATCAGCCCCAGCATTTT.

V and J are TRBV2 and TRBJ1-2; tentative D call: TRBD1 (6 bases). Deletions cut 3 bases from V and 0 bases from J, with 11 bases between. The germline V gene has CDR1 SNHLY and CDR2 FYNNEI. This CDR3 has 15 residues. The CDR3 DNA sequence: TGTGCCAGCAGTGACGCAGGGGCAGCTAACTATGGCTACACCTTC. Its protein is CASSDAGAANYGYTF.

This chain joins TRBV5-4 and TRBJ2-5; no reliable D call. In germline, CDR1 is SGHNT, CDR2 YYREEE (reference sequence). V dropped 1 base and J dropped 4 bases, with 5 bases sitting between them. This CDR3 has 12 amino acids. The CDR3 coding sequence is TGTGCCAGCAGCTTGTGGGGAGAGACCCAGTACTTC. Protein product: CASSLWGETQYF.

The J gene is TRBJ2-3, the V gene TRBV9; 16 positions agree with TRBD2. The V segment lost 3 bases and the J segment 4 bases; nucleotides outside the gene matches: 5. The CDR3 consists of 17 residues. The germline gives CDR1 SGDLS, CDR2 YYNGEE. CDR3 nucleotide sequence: TGTGCCAGCAGCGGGGGACTAGCGGGAGGGCCCTCAGATACGCAGTATTTT. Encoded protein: CASSGGLAGGPSDTQYF.

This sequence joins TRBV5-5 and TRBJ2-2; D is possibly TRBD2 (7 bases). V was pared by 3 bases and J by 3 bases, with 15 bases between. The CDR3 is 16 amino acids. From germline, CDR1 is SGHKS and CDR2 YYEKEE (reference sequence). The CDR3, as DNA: TGTGCCAGCAGCTCGAGGGGGGGCGCGGACACCGGGGAGCTGTTTTTT. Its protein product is CASSSRGGADTGELFF.